This T cell receptor (beta chain) was documented in a study of blood T cells in healthy people across ages. The CDR3 consists of 15 residues. Trimming shortened V by 3 bases and J by 1 base, and 13 bases separated the two germline ends. Germline CDR1 LGHDT, CDR2 YNNKEL (reference sequence). Samples each had at least 5 micrograms of total RNA extracted. Points from the study as a whole: The fall in TCR beta diversity per million T cells was roughly linear with age.

A J-beta primer mix and a sample-barcoded 5' primer were used in a second PCR of roughly 6 to 11 cycles. Each single sample gave us at least 2.5 million CDR3-containing paired-end reads. In TCRdb, the 5' RACE reads were re-called with MiXCR into one record per CDR3 protein. The sample carries 1.8 million or so distinct CDR3 sequences, about two fifths recorded once. This clonotype was seen once. Antigen unknown. This sequence originates from a human donor in good health. The rearrangement joins TRBV3-1 to TRBJ2-7; no reliable D call. Sequencing was done on a sample of blood. CDR3 in amino acids: CASSQEVDRSYEQYF. In DNA form, the CDR3 reads TGTGCCAGCAGCCAGGAAGTGGATAGGTCCTACGAGCAGTACTTC.